This passage covers 30 T cell receptor beta chains from one sample sequenced in a study of T cells in Graves' hyperthyroidism and ophthalmopathy. It was RNA transcripts that yielded the amplified TCR beta CDR3 regions. An initial round of RT-PCR targeting the TCR CDR3 relied on the HTBI primer set. MiXCR, run by TCRdb on the multiplex PCR reads, gives a single entry per CDR3 protein. The table has around 620,000 distinct CDR3 sequences, about 43% seen once. Sequencing was performed on peripheral blood or thyroid tissue (not recorded which). All receptors come from an adult woman with Graves' disease, either hyperthyroidism or ophthalmopathy (not recorded which).

In its sample, this clonotype was seen many times. The genes are TRBV11-2 and TRBJ2-7, with D possibly called TRBD1 or TRBD2 (5 bases each). The CDR3 covers 15 residues. V shed 1 base and J shed 2 bases, with 12 bases lying between them. In germline, CDR1 is SGHAT, CDR2 FQNNGV. For the CDR3, the DNA is TGTGCCAGCAGCTTAGTTCGTTGGGGACCCTACGAGCAGTACTTC. Amino acids: CASSLVRWGPYEQYF. Full variable domain (outside the CDR3, taken from reference TRBV11-2 and TRBJ2-7): EAGVAQSPRYKIIEKRQSVAFWCNPISGHATLYWYQQILGQGPKLLIQFQNNGVVDDSQLPKDRFSAERLKGVDSTLKIQPAKLEDSAVYLCASSLVRWGPYEQYFGPGTRLTVT.

The V and J genes are TRBV15 and TRBJ1-1; D not certain. With 0 bases removed from V and 8 bases from J, the gap between germline ends came to 13 bases. The V gene's germline CDR1 is LNHNV and CDR2 YYDKDF (reference sequence). The CDR3 has 14 amino acids. This chain's CDR3 is CATSRDAGGSEAFF. The CDR3 DNA follows: TGTGCCACCAGCAGAGACGCGGGAGGCAGCGAAGCTTTCTTT.

The rearrangement links TRBV7-8 to TRBJ2-5; D possibly matches TRBD1 or TRBD2 (5 bases each). The CDR3 has 15 residues. Trimming removed 5 bases from V and 4 bases from J, with 17 bases in between. CDR1 and CDR2 (germline): SGHVS, FQNEAQ. Here the CDR3 reads CASSPGAVLRETQYF. The CDR3 DNA reads as TGTGCCAGCAGCCCCGGGGCAGTTCTACGAGAGACCCAGTACTTC.

The chain is built from TRBV15 and TRBJ1-5; D remains unclear. Germline V lookup: CDR1 LNHNV, CDR2 YYDKDF (reference sequence). The CDR3 extends over 12 amino acids. The germline V and J ends were trimmed by 3 bases and 9 bases, with 9 bases remaining between them. In nucleotides, the CDR3 is TGTGCCACCAGCAGTGTGAGCGCGCCCCAGCATTTT. It translates to CATSSVSAPQHF.

Many counts were recorded for this clonotype. The chain carries TRBV5-1 and TRBJ1-1, with D possibly TRBD1 on 6 matching bases. V lost 2 bases to trimming and J lost 0 bases, with 11 bases between them. Germline V gives CDR1 SGHRS, CDR2 YFSETQ. The CDR3 contains 15 residues. The CDR3 loop is CASSFGDNMNTEAFF. CDR3 DNA: TGCGCCAGCAGCTTTGGGGACAACATGAACACTGAAGCTTTCTTT.

This clonotype was counted between two and nine times. This rearrangement joins TRBV12-3 or TRBV12-4 to TRBJ1-5; D gene uncertain. The CDR3 runs to 12 residues. Trimming removed 11 bases from V and 4 bases from J, with 12 bases in between. CDR3 residues: CAWCTDNQPQHF. DNA for the CDR3: TGTGCCTGGTGTACGGATAATCAGCCCCAGCATTTT.

There are a few counts of this clonotype. The chain combines TRBV25-1 with TRBJ2-5, with D possibly matching TRBD1 (6 bases). The CDR3 covers 18 residues. The ends were cut back, 3 bases at V and 3 bases at J, with 23 bases in the middle. CDR1 is MGHDK and CDR2 is SYGVNS in the germline V gene. CDR3 sequence (DNA): TGTGCCAGCAGTGATCAATTCCATCCTGGGACAACAAAAGAGACCCAGTACTTC. Its protein product is CASSDQFHPGTTKETQYF.

This clonotype was seen ten or more times. The genes are TRBV15 and TRBJ1-2; D not resolved. From germline, CDR1 is LNHNV and CDR2 YYDKDF (reference sequence). Trimming pared 0 bases from V and 7 bases from J, leaving 6 bases between. The CDR3 loop spans 12 amino acids. The CDR3 nucleotides read TGTGCCACCAGCAGAGAGGAGAGTGGCTACACCTTC. Its translation: CATSREESGYTF.

This clonotype was seen at least ten times. V and J are TRBV28 and TRBJ2-5; the match to TRBD2 covers 10 bases. CDR1 and CDR2 from the germline V gene are MDHEN and SYDVKM. This CDR3 region has 17 residues. Trimming took 5 bases from V and 2 from J; bases not matched to a gene: 11. Here the CDR3 reads CASSALAGRSSQETQYF. In DNA form, the CDR3 reads TGTGCCAGCAGTGCACTAGCGGGACGCAGCTCTCAAGAGACCCAGTACTTC.

This chain uses TRBV10-3 with TRBJ1-5, with D possibly being TRBD1 (5 bases). CDR3 size: 16 residues. Per germline, CDR1 ENHRY and CDR2 SYGVKD. V shed 3 bases and J shed 0 bases, with 12 bases lying between them. The CDR3 loop is CAISDPGRDSNQPQHF. CDR3 DNA: TGTGCCATCAGTGACCCGGGACGGGATAGCAATCAGCCCCAGCATTTT.

Points on this clonotype: Compared with germline, one end of the junction differs, possibly owing to a read error. The CDR3 DNA reads as TGTGCCAGCAGCTTAGTAGGGGGCAGGGCAGACGAGCAGTACTTC. Its protein product is CASSLVGGRADEQYF. This chain uses TRBV10-2 with TRBJ2-7; TRBD1 matches at 7 bases. The CDR3 covers 15 residues. Germline V gives CDR1 WSHSY, CDR2 SAAADI.

This clonotype was seen only a few times. The chain employs TRBV7-8 and TRBJ2-5, with D tentatively TRBD1 (6 bases). This CDR3 has 14 residues. Per germline, CDR1 SGHVS and CDR2 FQNEAQ. With 10 bases removed from V and 4 bases from J, the gap between germline ends came to 19 bases. The CDR3 sequence is CATRMGAEGETQYF. The CDR3 DNA sequence: TGTGCCACGCGAATGGGGGCCGAGGGAGAGACCCAGTACTTC.

This clonotype occurred many times. This chain uses TRBV20-1 with TRBJ1-5; 9 bases are shared with TRBD1. This CDR3 has 15 amino acids. V shed 1 base, J shed 2 bases, and the junction held 3 bases outside the gene matches. Germline loops: CDR1 DFQATT, CDR2 SNEGSKA (reference sequence). CDR3: CSARGGDRGNQPQHF. The CDR3 nucleotides read TGCAGTGCTAGAGGGGGGGACAGGGGCAATCAGCCCCAGCATTTT.

Many counts were recorded for this clonotype. This chain joins TRBV20-1 and TRBJ2-5, with D perhaps matching TRBD1 or TRBD2 (5 bases each). The length of the CDR3 is 15 residues. Germline V gives CDR1 DFQATT, CDR2 SNEGSKA (reference sequence). The V end was cut by 6 bases, the J end by 5 bases, with 22 bases between. CDR3 loop: CSALMREGWRETQYF. CDR3 nucleotides: TGCAGTGCCCTCATGCGTGAGGGGTGGCGGGAGACCCAGTACTTC.

The gene calls are TRBV5-6 and TRBJ1-4, with D hard to call. CDR1 and CDR2 from the germline V gene are SGHDT and YYEEEE. The CDR3 length is 13 residues. V dropped 0 bases and J dropped 8 bases, with 8 bases sitting between them. Here the CDR3 reads CASSLGPPEKLFF. CDR3 nucleotides: TGTGCCAGCAGCTTGGGCCCACCAGAAAAACTGTTTTTT. Using reference TRBV5-6 and TRBJ1-4 for the parts outside the CDR3, the full variable domain is DAGVTQSPTHLIKTRGQQVTLRCSPKSGHDTVSWYQQALGQGPQFIFQYYEEEERQRGNFPDRFSGHQFPNYSSELNVNALLLGDSALYLCASSLGPPEKLFFGSGTQLSVL.

The chain recombines TRBV2 with TRBJ1-5; D is uncertain. Trimming left V 0 bases short and J 4 bases short, with 4 bases between. Germline values: CDR1 SNHLY, CDR2 FYNNEI. This CDR3 contains 13 residues. The CDR3 here is CASSEAENQPQHF. The CDR3, as DNA: TGTGCCAGCAGTGAAGCGGAAAATCAGCCCCAGCATTTT.

This clonotype came up a few times. The chain combines TRBV27 with TRBJ1-5; 7 bases match TRBD1. V shed 10 bases, J shed 2 bases, and the junction held 5 bases outside the gene matches. CDR1 MNHEY and CDR2 SMNVEV come from the germline V gene (reference sequence). This CDR3 spans 13 amino acids. CDR3 nucleotides: TGTGCCACAGGACAGGTTGGCAATCAGCCCCAGCATTTT. It specifies CATGQVGNQPQHF.

The chain joins TRBV5-1 to TRBJ1-1; 9 bases agree with TRBD1. This CDR3 is 17 amino acids long. Per the germline V gene, CDR1 is SGHRS and CDR2 is YFSETQ. V was clipped by 4 bases and J by 5 bases; unmatched bases: 15. CDR3 sequence: CASSLGQGFTVTTEAFF. The CDR3 coding sequence is TGCGCCAGCAGCCTCGGACAGGGGTTCACAGTTACGACTGAAGCTTTCTTT.

This clonotype has at least ten counts. This chain uses TRBV2 with TRBJ2-2; 9 bases align to TRBD1. Trimming at V came to 6 bases and at J to 5 bases, leaving 10 bases not matched to a gene. The CDR3 extends over 16 amino acids. Germline V gene sequence: CDR1 SNHLY, CDR2 FYNNEI. CDR3 nucleotide sequence: TGTGCCAGCAGCCAGGGCTGGACAGGGGATACCGGGGAGCTGTTTTTT. This gives the protein CASSQGWTGDTGELFF.

This clonotype has at least ten counts. This chain joins TRBV11-2 and TRBJ2-7; D possibly uses TRBD1 or TRBD2 (5 bases each). The CDR3 loop spans 15 amino acids. The ends were cut back, 4 bases at V and 2 bases at J, with 15 bases in the middle. Germline loops: CDR1 SGHAT, CDR2 FQNNGV. The DNA of the CDR3 is TGTGCCAGCAGCTCAGCCGGGACGGTTCCCTACGAGCAGTACTTC. This sequence encodes CASSSAGTVPYEQYF.

In this sample, this clonotype turned up a few times. The rearrangement uses TRBV29-1 and TRBJ2-2; TRBD2 might be the D (6 bases). The CDR3 totals 15 residues. Germline V gene sequence: CDR1 SQVTM, CDR2 ANQGSEA. V lost 7 bases and J lost 1, with 16 bases in between. The CDR3 spells CSAILSGRNTGELFF. The CDR3 nucleotides are TGCAGCGCTATTCTTAGCGGTCGGAACACCGGGGAGCTGTTTTTT.

The table lists this clonotype with many counts. The chain combines TRBV12-3 or TRBV12-4 with TRBJ1-1; unclear D gene. V lost 5 bases to trimming and J lost 2 bases, with 15 bases between them. This CDR3 contains 15 residues. The CDR3 bases are TGTGCCAGCAGTCCGGACGGACGATTAAACACTGAAGCTTTCTTT. Protein product: CASSPDGRLNTEAFF.

This clonotype has ten or more counts. This chain connects TRBV6-5 to TRBJ1-1; D call uncertain. The CDR3 loop spans 13 amino acids. Germline V CDR1 and CDR2: MNHEY, SVGAGI. V lost 0 bases to trimming and J lost 7 bases, with 9 bases between them. This CDR3 reads CASSYSKPGEAFF. As DNA, the CDR3 is TGTGCCAGCAGTTACTCTAAGCCGGGTGAAGCTTTCTTT.

This clonotype was seen many times. As DNA, the CDR3 is TGTGCCTGGAGTGTAGGTGAGACCCAGTACTTC. This encodes CAWSVGETQYF. The V call is TRBV30, the J call TRBJ2-5; D call uncertain. Trimming removed 0 bases from V and 5 bases from J, with 4 bases in between. Germline CDR1 GTSNPN, CDR2 SVGIG (reference sequence). The CDR3 sequence is 11 residues long.

This clonotype has ten or more counts. Germline is not matched at one junction end, which may reflect a read error. The chain links TRBV5-1 to TRBJ2-7; TRBD2 matches at 8 bases. Germline lookup yields CDR1 SGHRS and CDR2 YFSETQ. The CDR3 is made up of 12 amino acids. CDR3 nucleotides: TGTGCCAGCAGCCCCGGGAGGGGCGAGCAGTACTTC. This encodes CASSPGRGEQYF.

The chain joins TRBV10-2 to TRBJ1-6; 8 positions agree with TRBD1. Germline V lookup: CDR1 WSHSY, CDR2 SAAADI. The CDR3 spans 15 residues. Losses at the gene ends were 4 bases for V and 7 bases for J; bases not matched to a gene: 6. In DNA, the CDR3 is TGCGCCAGCAGTGTACCGGGACAGGCCAATTCACCCCTCCACTTT. Encoded protein: CASSVPGQANSPLHF.

The V and J genes are TRBV20-1 and TRBJ2-7; 9 bases agree with TRBD1. CDR1 and CDR2 (germline): DFQATT, SNEGSKA (reference sequence). V gave up 5 bases and J gave up 5 bases; unmatched junction bases: 10. This CDR3 is built from 14 residues. The CDR3 protein is CSAFPGTGTDEQYF. CDR3 nucleotides: TGCAGTGCTTTTCCCGGGACAGGGACCGACGAGCAGTACTTC.

A note on this clonotype: The conserved phenylalanine or tryptophan normally closing the CDR3 is absent here, so this likely arose from a read error. This chain joins TRBV25-1 and TRBJ1-1, with D perhaps matching TRBD1 (6 bases). The CDR3 sequence is 13 residues long. Trimming cost V 6 bases and J 5 bases, with 13 bases left between them. The V gene's germline CDR1 is MGHDK and CDR2 SYGVNS. The CDR3 sequence: CASSTTGRTEAFV. The CDR3 DNA sequence: TGTGCCAGCAGCACTACAGGGCGGACTGAAGCTTTCGTT.

The J gene is TRBJ1-1, the V gene TRBV7-9; D is undetermined. CDR3 size: 13 residues. From germline, CDR1 is SEHNR and CDR2 FQNEAQ (reference sequence). Trimming shortened V by 3 bases and J by 6 bases, and 11 bases separated the two germline ends. CDR3 protein: CASSLYGVSEAFF. The CDR3, as DNA: TGTGCCAGCAGCTTGTACGGGGTATCTGAAGCTTTCTTT.

Regarding this clonotype: Relative to the germline gene, one junction end is altered; a read error may explain this. The chain links TRBV14 to TRBJ2-7; tentatively, D is TRBD2 (6 bases). Germline loops: CDR1 SGHDN, CDR2 FVKESK. The CDR3 has 13 residues. CDR3 protein: CASSQARTLQRDF. CDR3 sequence (DNA): TGTGCCAGCAGCCAAGCCCGGACACTTCAGCGGGACTTC.